These 21 T cell receptor beta chains came from one sample sequenced in a study of blood T cell repertoires in COVID-19. The protocol was immunoSEQ multiplex PCR, while the TCRdb copy is restricted to in-frame clones and leaves out a portion. Counted here are some 160,000 clones, roughly 80% occurring once; the ten biggest clones make up more than 1.5%. What was sequenced was peripheral blood. These receptors originate from a human donor in a cohort sampled during active COVID-19.

This clone has just one count. The rearrangement uses TRBV5-1 and TRBJ2-3, with TRBD1 matching over 10 bases. This CDR3 comprises 16 residues. V trimming: 1 base; J trimming: 3 bases; junction bases outside the gene matches: 5. Germline lookup yields CDR1 SGHRS and CDR2 YFSETQ. The CDR3 DNA follows: TGCGCCAGCAGCTTGATCGGGGACAGGGGAACAGATACGCAGTATTTT. It codes for CASSLIGDRGTDTQYF.

Only one count was recorded for this clone. V usage is TRBV18 and J usage is TRBJ2-6; 12 bases map to TRBD2. The CDR3 covers 22 residues. V dropped 2 bases and J dropped 0; count of bases not matched to a gene: 14. The germline V gene has CDR1 KGHSH and CDR2 LQKENI. For the CDR3, the DNA is TGTGCCAGCTCACCATGGGCTAGCGGGAGGGCCTTCCAGAGCTCTGGGGCCAACGTCCTGACTTTC. This encodes CASSPWASGRAFQSSGANVLTF.

The chain combines TRBV28 with TRBJ2-1, with 11 bases lining up with TRBD1. CDR3 size: 12 residues. V gave up 10 bases and J gave up 9 bases; unmatched junction bases: 5. Germline CDR1 MDHEN, CDR2 SYDVKM. The CDR3 sequence: CAIGQGAVEQFF. In DNA form, the CDR3 reads TGTGCCATAGGACAGGGGGCGGTTGAGCAGTTCTTC.

This clone has just a few counts. The genes are TRBV24-1 and TRBJ1-1; 11 bases align to TRBD1. Trimming took 3 bases from V and 4 from J; bases not matched to a gene: 3. From germline, CDR1 is KGHDR and CDR2 SFDVKD. This CDR3 has 15 amino acids. The CDR3 DNA follows: TGTGCCACCAGTGATACCGGGACAGGGGGCACTGAAGCTTTCTTT. Protein: CATSDTGTGGTEAFF.

The table lists this clone with a count of one. V is TRBV9 and J is TRBJ2-5, with 8 positions matching TRBD1. The CDR3 has 14 residues. The V segment lost 4 bases and the J segment 5 bases; nucleotides outside the gene matches: 7. Germline V gives CDR1 SGDLS, CDR2 YYNGEE. CDR3 in amino acids: CASSPGQGKETQYF. CDR3 in DNA: TGTGCCAGCAGCCCAGGACAGGGCAAGGAGACCCAGTACTTC.

The V call is TRBV6-1, the J call TRBJ2-6; D perhaps matches TRBD2 (6 bases). V was cut by 1 base and J by 4 bases, with 11 bases left in between. Germline loops: CDR1 MNHNS, CDR2 SASEGT. CDR3 length: 16 residues. CDR3 nucleotides: TGTGCCAGCAGTGAAGTGCGGGGCTCCGGGGCCAACGTCCTGACTTTC. It yields the protein CASSEVRGSGANVLTF.

The V call is TRBV29-1, the J call TRBJ2-7, with D hard to call. Trimming stripped 3 bases from V and 4 bases from J, with 10 bases between. Per the germline V gene, CDR1 is SQVTM and CDR2 is ANQGSEA. There are 12 residues in the CDR3. The CDR3 sequence is CSVESETYEQYF. In DNA form, the CDR3 reads TGCAGCGTTGAGTCCGAAACATACGAGCAGTACTTC.

This chain links TRBV7-2 with TRBJ2-7, with 11 bases identical to TRBD2. The CDR3 extends over 15 amino acids. Germline V lookup: CDR1 SGHTA, CDR2 FQGNSA. V lost 5 bases and J lost 3; bases outside the gene matches: 6. The CDR3, as DNA: TGTGCCAGCAGCATCTCGACTAGCGGGGTCTACGAGCAGTACTTC. The encoded protein is CASSISTSGVYEQYF.

This clone was seen a single time. No conserved phenylalanine or tryptophan is present at the end of the CDR3, so a read error is the likely explanation. Because the CDR3's place on the DNA is in doubt, the DNA is left out and the CDR3 is given as listed by TCRdb. This chain connects TRBV4-3 to TRBJ2-7; TRBD2, the table's D call, lacks a check against the DNA. With termini counted, the CDR3 has 8 amino acids. Per germline, CDR1 LGHNA and CDR2 YSLEER. CDR3: CASSQVRR.

A few counts support this clone. V is TRBV5-6 and J is TRBJ1-3; 8 bases map to TRBD1. V trimming: 4 bases; J trimming: 2 bases; junction bases outside the gene matches: 2. Germline V gene sequence: CDR1 SGHDT, CDR2 YYEEEE. The CDR3 contains 14 residues. CDR3 region: CASSKTGAGNTIYF. CDR3 coding DNA: TGTGCCAGCAGCAAGACAGGGGCTGGAAACACCATATATTTT.

The gene calls are TRBV6-5 and TRBJ2-1, with TRBD1 matching over 10 bases. The V gene's germline CDR1 is MNHEY and CDR2 SVGAGI. V lost 5 bases and J lost 14; bases outside the gene matches: 6. The CDR3 is made up of 12 amino acids. CDR3 nucleotide sequence: TGTGCCAGCAGTCTAGACAGGGGGCGTAAGTTCTTC. Translation gives CASSLDRGRKFF.

This chain uses TRBV6-5 with TRBJ1-6; perhaps TRBD1 as D (6 bases). The CDR3 runs 14 residues. Trimming took 2 bases from V and 7 from J, leaving 9 bases between them. The germline CDR1 and CDR2 sequences are MNHEY and SVGAGI. The DNA of the CDR3 is TGTGCCAGCAGTTACCAAGGACAGAATTCACCCCTCCACTTT. It is translated as CASSYQGQNSPLHF.

V and J are TRBV15 and TRBJ2-5, with 8 bases that match TRBD2. Germline V CDR1 and CDR2: LNHNV, YYDKDF (reference sequence). The CDR3 has 16 residues. Unmatched junction bases numbered 7, after V lost 0 bases and J lost 4 bases. The CDR3 is CATSRDSGGRSETQYF. The CDR3, as DNA: TGTGCCACCAGCAGAGATTCGGGCGGGAGGTCAGAGACCCAGTACTTC.

V and J are TRBV19 and TRBJ2-3; 8 nucleotides match TRBD2. Per the germline V gene, CDR1 is LNHDA and CDR2 is SQIVND (reference sequence). This CDR3 has 14 amino acids. J lost 2 bases, V lost 7 bases, and 5 bases had no gene match. CDR3 sequence reads: CASTSGGATDTQYF. The CDR3 region has the DNA TGTGCCAGTACCAGCGGGGGAGCCACAGATACGCAGTATTTT. The whole variable domain, remainder taken from reference TRBV19 and TRBJ2-3, is DGGITQSPKYLFRKEGQNVTLSCEQNLNHDAMYWYRQDPGQGLRLIYYSQIVNDFQKGDIAEGYSVSREKKESFPLTVTSAQKNPTAFYLCASTSGGATDTQYFGPGTRLTVL.

The CDR3 bases are TGTGCCAGCAGTGAACAGGCAGGGACCTACGAGCAGTACTTC. Protein: CASSEQAGTYEQYF. The chain links TRBV25-1 to TRBJ2-7; the D gene is possibly TRBD1 (5 bases). Trimming cost V 2 bases and J 2 bases, with 10 bases left between them. The CDR3 loop spans 14 amino acids. Germline values: CDR1 MGHDK, CDR2 SYGVNS.

V gene TRBV14 combines with J gene TRBJ1-2, with TRBD1 matching 8 bases. The CDR3 consists of 17 residues. The V gene's germline CDR1 is SGHDN and CDR2 FVKESK. After removal of 0 bases from V and 2 bases from J, the junction contained 8 bases not matched to a gene. This chain's CDR3 is CASSQDINRGRNYGYTF. CDR3 DNA: TGTGCCAGCAGCCAAGATATAAACAGGGGGAGGAACTATGGCTACACCTTC.

This rearrangement joins TRBV10-3 to TRBJ1-5; 9 positions agree with TRBD1. The V segment lost 6 bases and the J segment 7 bases; nucleotides outside the gene matches: 4. Germline assignment: CDR1 ENHRY and CDR2 SYGVKD. This CDR3 region has 13 residues. The CDR3 DNA is TGTGCCATCAGGAGGGACAGGGAGCAGCCCCAGCATTTT. This translates into CAIRRDREQPQHF.

This clone appeared once. The V and J genes are TRBV6-2 or TRBV6-3 and TRBJ2-1, with 13 positions matching TRBD2. In germline, CDR1 is MNHEY, CDR2 SVGEGT. The ends lost 5 bases at V and 4 bases at J; junction bases unmatched: 5. The length of the CDR3 is 16 residues. CDR3 in amino acids: CASSQRLAGGYNEQFF. CDR3 DNA sequence: TGTGCCAGCAGTCAACGACTAGCGGGGGGTTACAATGAGCAGTTCTTC.

The rearrangement joins TRBV14 to TRBJ2-3, with TRBD2 identical over 8 bases. Unmatched junction bases numbered 7, after V lost 5 bases and J lost 0 bases. This CDR3 comprises 16 residues. Germline CDR1 is SGHDN and CDR2 is FVKESK. CDR3 bases: TGTGCCAGCAGCGATCTAGCGGGTCTTAGCACAGATACGCAGTATTTT. This gives the protein CASSDLAGLSTDTQYF.

The rearrangement joins TRBV19 to TRBJ2-4; D is uncertain. The CDR3 totals 15 residues. Germline V gene data show CDR1 as LNHDA and CDR2 as SQIVND (reference sequence). The V end lost 2 bases, the J end lost 0 bases, and 8 bases lay between the germline ends. The DNA of the CDR3 is TGTGCCAGTAGTATAATCGGGTTAGCCAAAAACATTCAGTACTTC. As protein: CASSIIGLAKNIQYF.

This chain links TRBV7-2 with TRBJ1-5; no definite D call. The ends were cut back, 2 bases at V and 0 bases at J, with 8 bases in the middle. The CDR3 extends over 15 amino acids. CDR1 and CDR2 (germline): SGHTA, FQGNSA. The CDR3 DNA follows: TGTGCCAGCAGCTTAAGAGTTTATAGCAATCAGCCCCAGCATTTT. Residues: CASSLRVYSNQPQHF.